Listed below are T cell receptor beta chains from one sample, sequenced in a study of T cell responses to AZD1222 COVID-19 vaccine. Assay: immunoSEQ multiplex PCR; the TCRdb copy retains only in-frame clones and omits some. There are about 200,000 clones in the sample; roughly 92% occur only once, and approximately 1% lies in the top ten. The sample here was peripheral blood, taken 28 days after the second AZD1222 dose. These receptor sequences come from an adult who received the AZD1222 COVID-19 vaccine. CDR3s include the opening cysteine and the closing phenylalanine or tryptophan. Each record gives: J gene, clone size, V gene, D gene, CDR3 DNA, CDR3 protein. A D gene is named only where the DNA matches it firmly. Clone size, where shown, is once, few, many, or a class for clones that have expanded.

TRBJ2-6 | . | TRBV3-1/TRBV3-2 | . | TGTGCCAGCAGCCAAGGAGGGGCTGGGGCCAACGTCCTGACTTTC | CASSQGGAGANVLTF
TRBJ1-6 | few | TRBV3-1/TRBV3-2 | . | TGTGCCAGCAGCCAAACAGGGAGGAATTCACCCCTCCACTTT | CASSQTGRNSPLHF
TRBJ2-5 | . | TRBV4-2 | TRBD1 | TGTGCCAGCAGCCCCGGACAGGGGGTGAAGACCCAGTACTTC | CASSPGQGVKTQYF
TRBJ1-1 | . | TRBV10-1 | . | TGCGCCAGCAGCCGCGACTTATCCACTGAAGCTTTCTTT | CASSRDLSTEAFF
TRBJ1-2 | . | TRBV28 | . | TGTGCCAGCAGTTTCCAGAACTATGGCTACACCTTC | CASSFQNYGYTF
TRBJ2-1 | . | TRBV11-3 | TRBD1 | TGTGCCAGCAGCCAAGGACAGGGGCCCTACAATGAGCAGTTCTTC | CASSQGQGPYNEQFF
TRBJ2-2 | . | TRBV14 | TRBD1 | TGTGCCAGCAGGGGACAGACGAACACCGGGGAGCTGTTTTTT | CASRGQTNTGELFF
TRBJ2-6 | . | TRBV28 | TRBD1 | TGTGCCAGCAGTTCACCGGGACAGGGGCCCTCTGGGGCCAACGTCCTGACTTTC | CASSSPGQGPSGANVLTF
TRBJ1-1 | . | TRBV7-9 | . | TGTGCCAGCAGCTTAGAAGGGACGGAGAACACTGAAGCTTTCTTT | CASSLEGTENTEAFF
TRBJ2-5 | . | TRBV10-3 | . | TGTGCCATCAGTGATGGAGGAGAGACCCAGTACTTC | CAISDGGETQYF